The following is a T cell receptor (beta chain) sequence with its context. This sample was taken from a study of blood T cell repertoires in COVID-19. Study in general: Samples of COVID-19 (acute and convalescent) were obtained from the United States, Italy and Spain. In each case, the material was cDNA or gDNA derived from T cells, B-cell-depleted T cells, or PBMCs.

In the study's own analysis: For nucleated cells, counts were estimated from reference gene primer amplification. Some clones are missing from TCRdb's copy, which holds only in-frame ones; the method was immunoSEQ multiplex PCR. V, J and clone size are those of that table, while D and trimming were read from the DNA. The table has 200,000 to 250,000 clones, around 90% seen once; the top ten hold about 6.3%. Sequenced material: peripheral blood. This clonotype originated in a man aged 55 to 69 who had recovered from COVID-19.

In DNA form, the CDR3 reads TGTGCCATCAGTGGAGCTCGACTAGCGGGAGGGACCAGGGGCAATGAGCAGTTCTTC. Encoded protein: CAISGARLAGGTRGNEQFF. The chain combines TRBV10-3 with TRBJ2-1; 14 bases are a match to TRBD2. The V segment lost 4 bases and the J segment 6 bases; nucleotides outside the gene matches: 14. Germline V CDR1 and CDR2: ENHRY, SYGVKD. The CDR3 sequence is 19 residues long.